This is a list of T cell receptor beta chains from one sample in a study of cytomegalovirus exposure and HLA in healthy donors. The method was immunoSEQ multiplex PCR; TCRdb's version includes in-frame clones alone and lacks a portion of them. There are around 200,000 clones in the sample; roughly 84% occur only once, and 1.2% to 1.5% lies in the top ten. The sequenced material came from PBMCs. These receptors all stem from a girl aged 10 to 17 in good health and CMV-seronegative. CDR3s include the opening cysteine and the closing phenylalanine or tryptophan.

V	J	CDR3
TRBV5-1	TRBJ1-2	CASRPLGGGHGYTF
TRBV2	TRBJ2-7	CASSRDRITYEQYF
TRBV23-1	TRBJ1-1	CASIAVGNTEAFF
TRBV18	TRBJ1-1	CASSLDRNTEAFF
TRBV11-3	TRBJ2-2	CASSLSLGGGPGNTGELFF
TRBV28	TRBJ1-5	CAGWGGRPGQPQHF
TRBV7-3	TRBJ2-7	CASSTGLAGHEQYF
TRBV7-9	TRBJ2-1	CASSFLAGLEGNEQFF
TRBV28	TRBJ1-5	CASSRSPGQGIGNQPQHF
TRBV19	TRBJ1-5	CASSTLIGTGWNQPQHF
TRBV4-3	TRBJ2-7	CASSLGLAGGGSEQYF
TRBV5-1	TRBJ1-6	CASSPKVTGLNSPLHF
TRBV7-9	TRBJ2-7	CASSQTRTYEQYF
TRBV27	TRBJ2-7	CASSNLYVTREQYF
TRBV11-2	TRBJ1-1	CASRQDRRRNTEAFF
TRBV5-1	.	CASSAADEQFF
TRBV28	TRBJ1-1	CASSTLLTGTLDTEAFF
TRBV28	TRBJ2-7	CASRPRGREQYF
TRBV5-6	TRBJ1-5	CASSYRQNNQPQHF
TRBV19	TRBJ2-6	CASSPTKSSGANVLTF
TRBV5-1	TRBJ2-2	CASSLTSGTYTGELFF